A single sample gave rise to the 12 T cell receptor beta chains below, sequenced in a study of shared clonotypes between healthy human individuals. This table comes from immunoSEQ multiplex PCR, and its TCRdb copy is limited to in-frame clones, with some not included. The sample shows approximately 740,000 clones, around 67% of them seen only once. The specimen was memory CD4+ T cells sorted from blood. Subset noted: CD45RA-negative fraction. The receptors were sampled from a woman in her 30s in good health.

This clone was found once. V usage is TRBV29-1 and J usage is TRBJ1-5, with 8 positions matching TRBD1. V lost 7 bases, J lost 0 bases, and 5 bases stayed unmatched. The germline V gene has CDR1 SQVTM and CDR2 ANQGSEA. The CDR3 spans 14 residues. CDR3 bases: TGCAGCGCCCTAGACAGGGGTAGCAATCAGCCCCAGCATTTT. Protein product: CSALDRGSNQPQHF.

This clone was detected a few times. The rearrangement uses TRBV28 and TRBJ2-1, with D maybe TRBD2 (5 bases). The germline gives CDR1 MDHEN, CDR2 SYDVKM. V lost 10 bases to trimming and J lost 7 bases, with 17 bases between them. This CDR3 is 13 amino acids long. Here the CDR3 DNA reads TGTGCCATCGTGGACTCGGGTTGGAATGAGCAGTTCTTC. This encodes CAIVDSGWNEQFF.

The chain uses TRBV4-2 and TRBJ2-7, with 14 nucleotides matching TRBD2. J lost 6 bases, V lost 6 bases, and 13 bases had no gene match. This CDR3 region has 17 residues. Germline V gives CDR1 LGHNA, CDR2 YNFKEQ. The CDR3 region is CASSQRGTSGSTLEQYF. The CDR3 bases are TGTGCCAGCAGTCAACGGGGGACTAGCGGGAGTACCCTCGAGCAGTACTTC.

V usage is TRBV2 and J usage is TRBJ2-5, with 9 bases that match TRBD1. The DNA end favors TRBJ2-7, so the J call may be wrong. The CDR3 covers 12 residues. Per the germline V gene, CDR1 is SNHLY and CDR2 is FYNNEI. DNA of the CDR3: TGTGCCAGCAGGGGGACAGGGACCGAGCAGTACTTC. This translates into CASRGTGTEQYF.

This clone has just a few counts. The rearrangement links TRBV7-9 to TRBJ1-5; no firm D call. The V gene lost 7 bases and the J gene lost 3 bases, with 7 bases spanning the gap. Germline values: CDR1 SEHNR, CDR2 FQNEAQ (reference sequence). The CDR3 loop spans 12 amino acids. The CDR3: CASTTDNQPQHF. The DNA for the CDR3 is TGTGCCAGCACGACGGACAATCAGCCCCAGCATTTT.

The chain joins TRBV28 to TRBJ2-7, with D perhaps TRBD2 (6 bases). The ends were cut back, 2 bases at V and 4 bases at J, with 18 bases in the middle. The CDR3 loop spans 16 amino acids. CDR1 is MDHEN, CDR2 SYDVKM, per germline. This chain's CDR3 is CASSLDGGILAYEQYF. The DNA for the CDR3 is TGTGCCAGCAGTTTAGACGGGGGAATTCTAGCGTACGAGCAGTACTTC.

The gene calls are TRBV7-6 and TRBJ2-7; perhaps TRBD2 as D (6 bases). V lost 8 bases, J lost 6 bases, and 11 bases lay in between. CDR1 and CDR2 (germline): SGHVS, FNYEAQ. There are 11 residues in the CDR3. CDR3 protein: CASGRGREQYF. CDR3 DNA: TGTGCCAGCGGGCGGGGCCGCGAGCAGTACTTC.

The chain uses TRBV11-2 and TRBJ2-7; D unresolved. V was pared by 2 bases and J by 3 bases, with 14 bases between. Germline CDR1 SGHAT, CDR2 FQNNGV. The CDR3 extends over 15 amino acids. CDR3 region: CASSLTDTVFYEQYF. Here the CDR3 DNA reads TGTGCCAGCAGCTTAACGGATACAGTATTCTACGAGCAGTACTTC.

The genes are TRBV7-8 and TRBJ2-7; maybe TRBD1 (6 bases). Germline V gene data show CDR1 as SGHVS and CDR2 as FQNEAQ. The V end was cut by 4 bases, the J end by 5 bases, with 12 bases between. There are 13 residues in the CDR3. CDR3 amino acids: CASSYKGVNEQYF. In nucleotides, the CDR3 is TGTGCCAGCAGCTATAAGGGGGTCAACGAGCAGTACTTC.

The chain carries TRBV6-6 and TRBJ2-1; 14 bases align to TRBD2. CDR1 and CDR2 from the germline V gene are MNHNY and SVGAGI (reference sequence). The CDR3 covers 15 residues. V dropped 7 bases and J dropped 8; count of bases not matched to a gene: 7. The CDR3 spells CASNHGTSGSYEQFF. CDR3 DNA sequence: TGTGCCAGCAACCACGGGACTAGCGGGAGCTATGAGCAGTTCTTC.

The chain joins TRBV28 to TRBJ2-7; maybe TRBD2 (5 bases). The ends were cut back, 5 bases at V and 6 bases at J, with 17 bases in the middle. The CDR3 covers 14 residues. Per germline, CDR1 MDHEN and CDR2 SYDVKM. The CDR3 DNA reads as TGTGCCAGCAGTGTCCCCGGGGAAGGAGGCGAGCAGTACTTC. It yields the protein CASSVPGEGGEQYF.

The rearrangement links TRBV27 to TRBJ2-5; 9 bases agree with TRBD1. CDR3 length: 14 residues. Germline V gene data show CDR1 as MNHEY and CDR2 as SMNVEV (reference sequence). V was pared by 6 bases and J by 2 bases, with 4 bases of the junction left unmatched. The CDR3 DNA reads TGTGCCAGCAGCCTGGGACAGGGTCAAGAGACCCAGTACTTC. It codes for CASSLGQGQETQYF.